A single sample is the source of the 12 T cell receptor beta chains below, sequenced in a study of immune evolution from preneoplasia to lung adenocarcinoma. Profiling relied on immunoSEQ multiplex PCR, and the TCRdb table lists in-frame clones only, not all of them. The sample shows 5,700 or so clones, approximately 78% of them seen only once. The sequenced sample consisted of FFPE adjacent normal lung tissue. The receptors come from an older donor with lung adenocarcinoma.

This clone was detected only a few times. The chain uses TRBV2 and TRBJ2-1, with 12 bases that match TRBD2. This CDR3 region has 20 residues. Looked up from germline, CDR1 is SNHLY and CDR2 is FYNNEI. V lost 7 bases and J lost 0; bases outside the gene matches: 16. The CDR3 protein is CASTDPMGLAGVSSYNEQFF. Here the CDR3 DNA reads TGTGCCAGCACCGACCCTATGGGACTAGCGGGCGTGAGCTCCTACAATGAGCAGTTCTTC.

This clone occurred once. Other nucleotide sequences from this sample produce the same CDR3. The rearrangement uses TRBV29-1 and TRBJ2-2; D gene unclear. The germline gives CDR1 SQVTM, CDR2 ANQGSEA. V was trimmed by 4 bases and J by 5 bases, leaving 17 bases between them. This CDR3 region has 15 residues. The CDR3 region has the DNA TGCAGCGTTGCCCTCCTAGGAGCTGGGACCGGGGAGCTGTTTTTT. Residues: CSVALLGAGTGELFF.

The chain has TRBV4-1 and TRBJ1-1; 7 bases agree with TRBD1. Germline CDR1 and CDR2: MGHRA and YSYEKL. V shed 2 bases and J 6 bases; nucleotides not matched to a gene: 12. There are 16 residues in the CDR3. The CDR3 sequence: CASSQPHYRGAAEAFF. Written as DNA, the CDR3 is TGCGCCAGCAGCCAACCTCACTACAGGGGAGCTGCTGAAGCTTTCTTT.

This rearrangement joins TRBV11-2 to TRBJ2-1, with D maybe TRBD2 (5 bases). Trimming took off 0 bases at V and 2 bases at J, with 8 bases between the two ends. Germline assignment: CDR1 SGHAT and CDR2 FQNNGV. The CDR3 is 15 residues long. The CDR3 is CASSLDGMAYNEQFF. In nucleotides, the CDR3 is TGTGCCAGCAGCTTAGACGGGATGGCCTACAATGAGCAGTTCTTC. Combining the CDR3 with reference TRBV11-2 and TRBJ2-1 gives the whole variable domain EAGVAQSPRYKIIEKRQSVAFWCNPISGHATLYWYQQILGQGPKLLIQFQNNGVVDDSQLPKDRFSAERLKGVDSTLKIQPAKLEDSAVYLCASSLDGMAYNEQFFGPGTRLTVL.

V and J are TRBV9 and TRBJ1-2, with TRBD1 matching 7 bases. The CDR3 consists of 18 residues. Germline CDR1 SGDLS, CDR2 YYNGEE. Losses at the gene ends were 3 bases for V and 2 bases for J; bases not matched to a gene: 16. As DNA, the CDR3 is TGTGCCAGCAGCGCGAGACGGGACAGTTCCTCCACAAACTATGGCTACACCTTC. It translates to CASSARRDSSSTNYGYTF.

The chain couples TRBV29-1 to TRBJ1-2; D is possibly TRBD1 (5 bases). The germline CDR1 and CDR2 sequences are SQVTM and ANQGSEA. CDR3 size: 12 residues. Trimming shortened V by 4 bases and J by 7 bases, and 13 bases separated the two germline ends. In DNA form, the CDR3 reads TGCAGCGTTGGGGGACCGCTGGGTGGCTACACCTTC. Its protein is CSVGGPLGGYTF.

The chain recombines TRBV2 with TRBJ1-1; TRBD1 is a possible D gene (6 bases). The CDR3 covers 14 residues. Trimming stripped 8 bases from V and 0 bases from J, with 13 bases between. Germline loops: CDR1 SNHLY, CDR2 FYNNEI. CDR3 amino acids: CASGGGDMNTEAFF. The DNA for the CDR3 is TGTGCCAGCGGTGGAGGGGACATGAACACTGAAGCTTTCTTT.

V and J are TRBV7-9 and TRBJ2-5; 7 bases line up with TRBD1. V lost 5 bases and J lost 0; bases outside the gene matches: 3. The germline V gene has CDR1 SEHNR and CDR2 FQNEAQ (reference sequence). The CDR3 totals 14 residues. Written as DNA, the CDR3 is TGTGCCAGCAGCCGGGGACAGAACCAAGAGACCCAGTACTTC. Translation: CASSRGQNQETQYF.

The chain couples TRBV6-1 to TRBJ1-1; TRBD1 aligns across 9 bases. V was pared by 7 bases and J by 6 bases, with 9 bases of the junction left unmatched. This CDR3 comprises 14 residues. Per germline, CDR1 MNHNS and CDR2 SASEGT. The CDR3 nucleotides read TGTGCCAGCACAGGGGACAGGGATTTTTCTGAAGCTTTCTTT. It is translated as CASTGDRDFSEAFF.

V and J are TRBV2 and TRBJ2-3; 11 positions agree with TRBD1. Germline V CDR1 and CDR2: SNHLY, FYNNEI. The length of the CDR3 is 14 residues. J lost 3 bases, V lost 6 bases, and 2 bases had no gene match. The CDR3 region has the DNA TGTGCCAGCAGCGGACAGGGGGCAACAGATACGCAGTATTTT. Amino acid sequence: CASSGQGATDTQYF. Full variable domain (missing parts from reference TRBV2 and TRBJ2-3): EPEVTQTPSHQVTQMGQEVILRCVPISNHLYFYWYRQILGQKVEFLVSFYNNEISEKSEIFDDQFSVERPDGSNFTLKIRSTKLEDSAMYFCASSGQGATDTQYFGPGTRLTVL.

This rearrangement joins TRBV5-6 to TRBJ2-7, with D possibly TRBD2 on 5 matching bases. CDR1 is SGHDT, CDR2 YYEEEE, per germline. The ends were cut back, 2 bases at V and 1 base at J, with 7 bases in the middle. The CDR3 has 13 residues. The CDR3 bases are TGTGCCAGCAGCTTCGGGGTTTCCTACGAGCAGTACTTC. This encodes CASSFGVSYEQYF.

The chain uses TRBV7-8 and TRBJ1-5; no definite D call. Looked up from germline, CDR1 is SGHVS and CDR2 is FQNEAQ. This CDR3 region has 16 residues. V lost 1 base, J lost 0 bases, and 10 bases lay in between. The CDR3 DNA sequence: TGTGCCAGCAGCTTAGGGGCCCCGAATAGCAATCAGCCCCAGCATTTT. Translation gives CASSLGAPNSNQPQHF. The full variable domain, rest sourced from reference TRBV7-8 and TRBJ1-5, is GAGVSQSPRYKVAKRGQDVALRCDPISGHVSLFWYQQALGQGPEFLTYFQNEAQLDKSGLPSDRFFAERPEGSVSTLKIQRTQQEDSAVYLCASSLGAPNSNQPQHFGDGTRLSIL.